The 11 T cell receptor beta chains below come from one sample, sequenced in a study of cytomegalovirus exposure and HLA in healthy donors. Vbeta (60) and Jbeta (13) primers were used in the PCR. Clones were read by immunoSEQ multiplex PCR, and TCRdb kept only the in-frame ones, dropping some. The repertoire includes approximately 100,000 clones, around 80% of them detected once, and over 4% sits in the top ten. The material sequenced was PBMCs. The receptor set was obtained from a female donor in good health and CMV-seropositive.

The chain employs TRBV6-1 and TRBJ1-3; D gene unclear. CDR3 length: 16 amino acids. CDR1 and CDR2 (germline): MNHNS, SASEGT. V was shortened by 1 base and J by 1 base, with 11 bases between the two germline ends. Written as DNA, the CDR3 is TGTGCCAGCAGTGAAGGAGAGGGAAGTTCTGGAAACACCATATATTTT. Protein product: CASSEGEGSSGNTIYF.

The chain is built from TRBV9 and TRBJ2-3; TRBD1 aligns across 7 bases. CDR3 length equals 12 residues. Germline CDR1 and CDR2: SGDLS and YYNGEE. Germline trimming cut 3 bases from V and 8 bases from J; bases unmatched to any gene: 3. The chain's CDR3 is CASSEQGTTQYF. CDR3 DNA sequence: TGTGCCAGCAGCGAACAGGGGACTACGCAGTATTTT.

V usage is TRBV6-6 and J usage is TRBJ1-3; perhaps TRBD1 as D (6 bases). Trimming left V 10 bases short and J 4 bases short, with 14 bases between. CDR1 MNHNY and CDR2 SVGAGI come from the germline V gene (reference sequence). The CDR3 covers 13 residues. CDR3 sequence reads: CATHYDRGNTIYF. The CDR3 nucleotides are TGTGCCACCCATTATGACAGGGGAAACACCATATATTTT.

The rearrangement links TRBV2 to TRBJ1-4; 8 bases align to TRBD1. V lost 8 bases and J lost 2; bases outside the gene matches: 7. Per the germline V gene, CDR1 is SNHLY and CDR2 is FYNNEI. The CDR3 is 15 amino acids. The CDR3 DNA reads as TGTGCCAGCGGCCGACAGGGGACCACTAATGAAAAACTGTTTTTT. Its translation: CASGRQGTTNEKLFF.

The chain is built from TRBV7-2 and TRBJ2-2; 9 bases agree with TRBD2. The CDR3 is made up of 16 amino acids. Looked up from germline, CDR1 is SGHTA and CDR2 is FQGNSA. Germline trimming cut 5 bases from V and 6 bases from J; bases unmatched to any gene: 10. The CDR3 loop is CASSGVAGALAGELFF. CDR3 nucleotide sequence: TGTGCCAGCAGCGGGGTAGCGGGAGCTCTGGCCGGGGAGCTGTTTTTT.

The genes are TRBV7-2 and TRBJ2-2, with D tentatively TRBD2 (6 bases). Germline lookup yields CDR1 SGHTA and CDR2 FQGNSA. CDR3 size: 15 residues. V was shortened by 5 bases and J by 3 bases, with 13 bases between the two germline ends. The DNA for the CDR3 is TGTGCCAGCAGCAGGACTATCTCGTACACCGGGGAGCTGTTTTTT. Translating it yields CASSRTISYTGELFF.

J is TRBJ2-1 and V is TRBV28; 9 bases are shared with TRBD2. The V segment lost 4 bases and the J segment 8 bases; nucleotides outside the gene matches: 15. CDR3 length: 17 amino acids. In germline, CDR1 is MDHEN, CDR2 SYDVKM. CDR3 amino acids: CASSSRLPGLAGHEQFF. The CDR3 coding sequence is TGTGCCAGCAGTTCCCGCCTACCGGGACTAGCTGGGCATGAGCAGTTCTTC.

Only one count was recorded for this clone. The CDR3 nucleotides are TGTGCCAGCCGACAAGGACTAGCGGGAGGGGAAGGGGAGCTGTTTTTT. As protein: CASRQGLAGGEGELFF. This chain connects TRBV5-4 to TRBJ2-2; 15 bases are shared with TRBD2. The CDR3 has 16 amino acids. V lost 7 bases and J lost 8; bases outside the gene matches: 9. Germline V gene data show CDR1 as SGHNT and CDR2 as YYREEE (reference sequence).

This chain links TRBV14 with TRBJ2-5; the match to TRBD2 covers 13 bases. Germline trimming cut 4 bases from V and 1 base from J; bases unmatched to any gene: 6. This CDR3 region has 17 residues. Germline V gene lookup returns CDR1 SGHDN and CDR2 FVKESK. The CDR3 coding sequence is TGTGCCAGCAGCCGGACTAGCGGGAGCCCCTTCCAAGAGACCCAGTACTTC. It encodes CASSRTSGSPFQETQYF.

This chain connects TRBV30 to TRBJ1-5, with 10 bases fitting TRBD1. Trimming took 3 bases from V and 4 from J; bases not matched to a gene: 3. This CDR3 region has 14 residues. In germline, CDR1 is GTSNPN, CDR2 SVGIG (reference sequence). The CDR3: CAWSGQGGNQPQHF. Written as DNA, the CDR3 is TGTGCCTGGAGCGGACAGGGGGGTAATCAGCCCCAGCATTTT.

V is TRBV19 and J is TRBJ2-7; TRBD1 agrees at 7 bases. Germline CDR1 and CDR2: LNHDA and SQIVND (reference sequence). This CDR3 region has 12 residues. The V segment lost 6 bases and the J segment 4 bases; nucleotides outside the gene matches: 3. This chain's CDR3 is CASSTQGYEQYF. The CDR3 nucleotides are TGTGCCAGTAGCACACAGGGGTACGAGCAGTACTTC.